These 27 T cell receptor beta chains originate from one sample sequenced in a study of cytomegalovirus exposure and HLA in healthy donors. The PCR ran on 60 Vbeta and 13 Jbeta primers. Here immunoSEQ multiplex PCR was the method, and the copy in TCRdb shows in-frame clones only, minus some. The table has 120,000 or so clones, about 15% seen once. The sequenced sample was PBMCs. The receptors stem from a female donor in good health and CMV-seropositive.

The sample holds a few counts of this clone. The V and J genes are TRBV4-2 and TRBJ1-5; TRBD1 matches 9 bases. The germline CDR1 and CDR2 sequences are LGHNA and YNFKEQ. This CDR3 is built from 16 residues. J gave up 1 base and V 1 base, and 2 bases lay outside the gene matches. The CDR3 bases are TGTGCCAGCAGCCAAGGGACAGGGGCAAGCAATCAGCCCCAGCATTTT. Amino acids: CASSQGTGASNQPQHF.

This clone has ten or more counts. This chain joins TRBV7-6 and TRBJ2-7; no definite D call. This CDR3 spans 13 amino acids. Between the trimmed V and J ends, which lost 1 base and 3 bases, there was a span of 7 bases. Germline CDR1 reads SGHVS; CDR2 reads FNYEAQ. This CDR3 is CASSLGPNYEQYF. CDR3 bases: TGTGCCAGCAGCTTAGGGCCCAACTACGAGCAGTACTTC.

The chain recombines TRBV19 with TRBJ1-1; D is unresolved. CDR3 length: 14 residues. Trimming cost V 2 bases and J 2 bases, with 9 bases left between them. CDR1 is LNHDA, CDR2 SQIVND, per germline (reference sequence). CDR3 residues: CASSIRRTNTEAFF. CDR3 nucleotide sequence: TGTGCCAGTAGTATAAGGAGAACAAACACTGAAGCTTTCTTT.

This clone turned up a few times. The rearrangement uses TRBV11-1 and TRBJ1-4; 7 nucleotides line up with TRBD1. With 6 bases clipped from V and 12 bases from J, the junction kept 4 bases outside the gene matches. From germline, CDR1 is SGHAT and CDR2 FQDESV (reference sequence). CDR3 length: 11 residues. CDR3 nucleotide sequence: TGTGCCAGCAGGCACCAGGGGGAACTGTTTTTT. This encodes CASRHQGELFF.

The chain combines TRBV7-2 with TRBJ2-7, with D perhaps being TRBD1 or TRBD2 (5 bases each). This CDR3 comprises 15 residues. The germline V and J ends were trimmed by 5 bases and 2 bases, with 16 bases remaining between them. Germline V gene sequence: CDR1 SGHTA, CDR2 FQGNSA. In DNA, the CDR3 is TGTGCCAGCAGCCTAGAGGGGATTGTAGCCTACGAGCAGTACTTC. This gives the protein CASSLEGIVAYEQYF.

The V call is TRBV7-2, the J call TRBJ2-5, with D uncertain. This CDR3 spans 13 amino acids. V was shortened by 11 bases and J by 1 base, with 14 bases between the two germline ends. Germline V CDR1 and CDR2: SGHTA, FQGNSA. The CDR3 nucleotides are TGTGCCGGCACTACAGTCTCCCAAGAGACCCAGTACTTC. Its protein is CAGTTVSQETQYF.

This chain joins TRBV15 and TRBJ1-2; D is unclear. V dropped 1 base and J dropped 8 bases, with 14 bases sitting between them. Germline lookup yields CDR1 LNHNV and CDR2 YYDKDF (reference sequence). This CDR3 spans 14 amino acids. The CDR3 region is CATSRGPEGGGYTF. CDR3 bases: TGTGCCACCAGCAGAGGACCGGAGGGAGGCGGCTACACCTTC.

The rearrangement joins TRBV5-1 to TRBJ2-1, with TRBD2 identical over 7 bases. In germline, CDR1 is SGHRS, CDR2 YFSETQ. The CDR3 consists of 14 residues. With V trimmed by 2 bases and J by 6 bases, 5 bases remained unmatched. CDR3 sequence (DNA): TGCGCCAGCAGCTTATCCGGGACTATCAATGAGCAGTTCTTC. It translates to CASSLSGTINEQFF.

This clone appeared a single time. Germline and junction disagree at one end, which may indicate a read error. The chain has TRBV15 and TRBJ1-2; D unclear. Looked up from germline, CDR1 is LNHNV and CDR2 is YYDKDF (reference sequence). The CDR3 extends over 14 amino acids. The CDR3 sequence is CATRRDLTGYGYTF. DNA of the CDR3: TGTGCCACCAGAAGAGATCTGACGGGCTATGGCTACACCTTC.

In DNA form, the CDR3 reads TGTGCCAGCAGCTCCCAGGGTTTCACTGAAGCTTTCTTT. Translated, it gives CASSSQGFTEAFF. The J gene is TRBJ1-1, the V gene TRBV7-2; tentative D call: TRBD1 (5 bases). V dropped 4 bases and J dropped 4 bases, with 10 bases sitting between them. The CDR3 contains 13 residues. CDR1 and CDR2 (germline): SGHTA, FQGNSA.

This clone was picked up a small number of times. The CDR3 loop reads CASDGRGETQYF. CDR3 sequence (DNA): TGTGCCAGTGACGGGCGGGGGGAGACCCAGTACTTC. The rearrangement joins TRBV28 to TRBJ2-5; 7 bases fit TRBD2. The CDR3 covers 12 residues. Germline assignment: CDR1 MDHEN and CDR2 SYDVKM. J was trimmed by 5 bases and V by 9 bases; bases with no gene match: 6.

J is TRBJ2-3 and V is TRBV5-1; 11 bases fit TRBD1. The germline V gene has CDR1 SGHRS and CDR2 YFSETQ. The CDR3 runs 17 residues. With V trimmed by 0 bases and J by 3 bases, 6 bases remained unmatched. CDR3 protein: CASSLAGTGGWTDTQYF. CDR3 nucleotides: TGCGCCAGCAGCTTGGCCGGGACAGGGGGTTGGACAGATACGCAGTATTTT.

This clone was observed a few times. V gene TRBV7-9 combines with J gene TRBJ2-6, with a possible D match to TRBD2 (7 bases). Germline CDR1 SEHNR, CDR2 FQNEAQ (reference sequence). The CDR3 has 18 amino acids. V was pared by 1 base and J by 4 bases, with 17 bases between. CDR3 DNA sequence: TGTGCCAGCAGCTTAGTGGGGGGGGCGGGGACCGGGGCCAACGTCCTGACTTTC. As protein: CASSLVGGAGTGANVLTF. Based on the CDR3 plus reference TRBV7-9 and TRBJ2-6, the full variable domain is DTGVSQNPRHKITKRGQNVTFRCDPISEHNRLYWYRQTLGQGPEFLTYFQNEAQLEKSRLLSDRFSAERPKGSFSTLEIQRTEQGDSAMYLCASSLVGGAGTGANVLTFGAGSRLTVL.

The chain joins TRBV30 to TRBJ1-4; perhaps TRBD1 as D (5 bases). CDR1 is GTSNPN and CDR2 is SVGIG in the germline V gene (reference sequence). The CDR3 contains 15 residues. The V and J ends lost 1 base and 4 bases respectively, with 13 bases between them. CDR3 in amino acids: CAWSAGGTLNEKLFF. The CDR3, as DNA: TGTGCCTGGAGTGCCGGCGGGACCCTTAATGAAAAACTGTTTTTT.

This clone was seen a few times. The chain employs TRBV4-1 and TRBJ1-4; no clear D gene. The CDR3 has 14 amino acids. Trimming took 0 bases from V and 7 from J, leaving 9 bases between them. In germline, CDR1 is MGHRA, CDR2 YSYEKL. The CDR3 region is CASSQDSGREKLFF. The CDR3 DNA follows: TGCGCCAGCAGCCAAGATAGTGGGCGTGAAAAACTGTTTTTT.

The chain employs TRBV30 and TRBJ2-2, with D possibly matching TRBD2 (6 bases). V lost 3 bases and J 6 bases, leaving 11 bases between the germline ends. Germline CDR1 GTSNPN, CDR2 SVGIG (reference sequence). The CDR3 consists of 13 residues. The CDR3 loop is CAWRWDWAGELFF. DNA for the CDR3: TGTGCCTGGAGATGGGACTGGGCCGGGGAGCTGTTTTTT.

This clone has more than one count but fewer than ten. This chain connects TRBV6-1 to TRBJ1-4, with D perhaps matching TRBD1 (6 bases). CDR1 is MNHNS and CDR2 is SASEGT in the germline V gene. The V and J ends lost 2 bases and 6 bases respectively, with 10 bases between them. The CDR3 is 14 amino acids. The CDR3 sequence is CASSESGGYEKLFF. CDR3 coding DNA: TGTGCCAGCAGTGAATCGGGGGGCTATGAAAAACTGTTTTTT.

In this sample, this clone turned up a few times. This rearrangement joins TRBV5-1 to TRBJ2-7; 8 bases line up with TRBD2. CDR1 is SGHRS, CDR2 YFSETQ, per germline. V was pared by 4 bases and J by 1 base, with 7 bases of the junction left unmatched. The CDR3 consists of 15 residues. CDR3 amino acids: CASSLVTSGSYEQYF. The DNA for the CDR3 is TGCGCCAGCAGCCTAGTAACTAGCGGTTCCTACGAGCAGTACTTC.

This clone was observed a single time. This chain joins TRBV6-5 and TRBJ1-2; 7 positions agree with TRBD1. The J segment lost 2 bases and the V segment lost 4 bases, leaving 7 bases of the junction unmatched. The V gene's germline CDR1 is MNHEY and CDR2 SVGAGI. The CDR3 loop spans 15 amino acids. The CDR3, as DNA: TGTGCCAGCAGTTTGAGAGGGGGCGACAACTATGGCTACACCTTC. Translated, it gives CASSLRGGDNYGYTF.

The table lists this clone with a few counts. The V gene is TRBV28, the J gene TRBJ1-5; the D gene is possibly TRBD1 (6 bases). The germline V gene has CDR1 MDHEN and CDR2 SYDVKM. Trimming removed 6 bases at V and 3 bases at J, with 15 bases between. This CDR3 spans 15 amino acids. The CDR3 here is CASSPRDNHNQPQHF. The CDR3, as DNA: TGTGCCAGCAGCCCCCGGGACAATCACAATCAGCCCCAGCATTTT.

This clone was counted between two and nine times. The chain employs TRBV5-1 and TRBJ2-3, with TRBD1 as a possible D gene (5 bases). V lost 1 base to trimming and J lost 1 base, with 10 bases between them. The germline CDR1 and CDR2 sequences are SGHRS and YFSETQ. This CDR3 comprises 15 residues. The CDR3 bases are TGCGCCAGCAGCTTGCTTGGACAAGGCACAGATACGCAGTATTTT. It translates to CASSLLGQGTDTQYF.

The CDR3 reads CASSYFYTDTQYF. The CDR3 bases are TGTGCCAGCAGCTACTTCTACACAGATACGCAGTATTTT. V usage is TRBV7-2 and J usage is TRBJ2-3; D not certain. The CDR3 totals 13 residues. V was trimmed by 4 bases and J by 2 bases, leaving 7 bases between them. Germline V lookup: CDR1 SGHTA, CDR2 FQGNSA.

This clone was counted a few times. This chain links TRBV2 with TRBJ2-3; TRBD2 matches at 9 bases. V lost 6 bases and J lost 2; bases outside the gene matches: 3. This CDR3 spans 14 amino acids. CDR1 SNHLY and CDR2 FYNNEI come from the germline V gene. CDR3: CASRTSGPTDTQYF. In DNA form, the CDR3 reads TGTGCCAGCAGGACTAGCGGTCCCACAGATACGCAGTATTTT.

The rearrangement links TRBV7-2 to TRBJ2-1; 9 bases line up with TRBD2. V was clipped by 0 bases and J by 0 bases; unmatched bases: 3. CDR3 size: 17 residues. Germline-derived CDR1 and CDR2 are SGHTA and FQGNSA. CDR3 in amino acids: CASSLASGGYSYNEQFF. CDR3 nucleotides: TGTGCCAGCAGCTTAGCTAGCGGGGGTTACTCCTACAATGAGCAGTTCTTC.

V is TRBV7-9 and J is TRBJ1-6; TRBD1 is a possible D gene (5 bases). The CDR3 runs 13 residues. In germline, CDR1 is SEHNR, CDR2 FQNEAQ (reference sequence). Deletions cut 8 bases from V and 11 bases from J, with 16 bases between. This CDR3 is CASSNGGVPPLHF. CDR3 coding DNA: TGTGCCAGCTCCAACGGGGGGGTTCCACCCCTCCACTTT.

This clone occurred a few times. The chain joins TRBV7-6 to TRBJ1-2; 8 bases agree with TRBD1. The CDR3 is 16 amino acids. Germline loops: CDR1 SGHVS, CDR2 FNYEAQ. J was trimmed by 6 bases and V by 1 base; bases with no gene match: 10. CDR3 sequence reads: CASSLEPGGPGNGYTF. CDR3 coding DNA: TGTGCCAGCAGCTTAGAACCAGGGGGCCCAGGGAATGGCTACACCTTC.

V gene TRBV29-1 combines with J gene TRBJ2-5; 9 positions agree with TRBD1. CDR1 SQVTM and CDR2 ANQGSEA come from the germline V gene. This CDR3 spans 13 amino acids. Losses at the gene ends were 5 bases for V and 5 bases for J; bases not matched to a gene: 6. CDR3 sequence: CSVPGTGRETQYF. The CDR3 DNA sequence: TGCAGCGTTCCCGGGACAGGGAGGGAGACCCAGTACTTC.